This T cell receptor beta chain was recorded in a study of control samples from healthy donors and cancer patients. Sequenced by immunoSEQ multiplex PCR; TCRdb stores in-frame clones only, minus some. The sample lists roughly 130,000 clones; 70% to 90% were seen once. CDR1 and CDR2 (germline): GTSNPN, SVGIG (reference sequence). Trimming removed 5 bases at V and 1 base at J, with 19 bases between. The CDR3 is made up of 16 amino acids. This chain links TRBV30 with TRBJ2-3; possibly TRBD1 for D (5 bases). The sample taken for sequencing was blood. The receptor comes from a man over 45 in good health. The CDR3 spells CAWSQPQGDGTDTQYF. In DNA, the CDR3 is TGTGCCTGGTCCCAACCGCAGGGTGATGGCACAGATACGCAGTATTTT.